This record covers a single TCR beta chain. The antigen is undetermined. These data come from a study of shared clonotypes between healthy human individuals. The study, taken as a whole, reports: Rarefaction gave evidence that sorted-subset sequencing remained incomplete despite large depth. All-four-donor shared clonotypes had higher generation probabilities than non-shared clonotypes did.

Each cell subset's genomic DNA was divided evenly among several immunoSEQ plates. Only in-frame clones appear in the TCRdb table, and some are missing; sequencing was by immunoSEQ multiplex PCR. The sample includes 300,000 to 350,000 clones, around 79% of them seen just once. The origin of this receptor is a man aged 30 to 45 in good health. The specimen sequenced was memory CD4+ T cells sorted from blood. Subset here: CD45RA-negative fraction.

CDR3 sequence reads: CASSWDRGLDAEAFF. CDR3 bases: TGTGCCAGCAGCTGGGACAGGGGACTTGACGCTGAAGCTTTCTTT. The genes are TRBV27 and TRBJ1-1; 10 nucleotides match TRBD1. V was pared by 6 bases and J by 6 bases, with 10 bases of the junction left unmatched. The CDR3 is made up of 15 amino acids. The germline CDR1 and CDR2 sequences are MNHEY and SMNVEV (reference sequence).